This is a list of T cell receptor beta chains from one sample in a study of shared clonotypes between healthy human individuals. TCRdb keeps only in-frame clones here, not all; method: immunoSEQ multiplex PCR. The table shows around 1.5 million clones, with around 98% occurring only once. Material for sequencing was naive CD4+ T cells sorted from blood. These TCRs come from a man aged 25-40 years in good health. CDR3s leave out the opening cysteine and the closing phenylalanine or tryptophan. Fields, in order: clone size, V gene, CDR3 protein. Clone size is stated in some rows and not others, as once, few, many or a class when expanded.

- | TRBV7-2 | ASSLVRGSTYEQY
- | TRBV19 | ASSIVPGLQETQY
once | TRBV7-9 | ASSLPVNYGYT
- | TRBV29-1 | SVDQAHEQY
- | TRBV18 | ASSPALSGIREQF
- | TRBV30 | AWSSGSLNQPQH
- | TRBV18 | ASSPLRESFVNTEAF
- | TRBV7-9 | ASSPTASVGTRFNEQY
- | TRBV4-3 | ASSQDAGGGVTGELF
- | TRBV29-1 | SVEGGTSSYNEQF
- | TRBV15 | ATSRDRIGGGPRQF
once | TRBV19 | ASSWSGTDQPQH
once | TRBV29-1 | STRTGEKLF
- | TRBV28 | ASRGTASLYGYT
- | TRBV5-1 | ASSLGSGTADQPQH
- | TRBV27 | ASSFGGNTEAF
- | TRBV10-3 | AISDGIGDTQY
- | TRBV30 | ATDGADTQY
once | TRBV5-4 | ASSLGFDRETETQY
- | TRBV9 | ASSVGEITEAF
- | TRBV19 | ASSEGQGAPGELF
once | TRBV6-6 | ASSPPSGYYEQY
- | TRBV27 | ASSLAGQPQH
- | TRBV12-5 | ASGFNSAGEGGYT
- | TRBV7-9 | ASSLVGGKVRNQPQH
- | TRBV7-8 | ASSLSSFEQF
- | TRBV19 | ASSMGLVNSYGYT
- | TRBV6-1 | ASIEQGSSYEQY
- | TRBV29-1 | SVGGHDPGAYGYT
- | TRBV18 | ASSPFQGKSAF
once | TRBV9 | ASSVVPVSGNTIY
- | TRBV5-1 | ASRALTGIHMNTEAF
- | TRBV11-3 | ASSPPDGPQF
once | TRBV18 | ASSPRVGKGLAGAYEQY
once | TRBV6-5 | ASRTSGIQETQY
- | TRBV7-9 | ASRHNRLASYNEQF
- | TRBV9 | ASSVAGGFGEQY
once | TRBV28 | ASTLIGTQYNQPQH
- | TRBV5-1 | ASSKTSADTQY
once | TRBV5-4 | ASSLQASGTYEQY
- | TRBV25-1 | ASRGQVVSGANVLT
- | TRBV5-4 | ASSLPGVTKNIQY
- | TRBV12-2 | ASPIGLRAKNIQY